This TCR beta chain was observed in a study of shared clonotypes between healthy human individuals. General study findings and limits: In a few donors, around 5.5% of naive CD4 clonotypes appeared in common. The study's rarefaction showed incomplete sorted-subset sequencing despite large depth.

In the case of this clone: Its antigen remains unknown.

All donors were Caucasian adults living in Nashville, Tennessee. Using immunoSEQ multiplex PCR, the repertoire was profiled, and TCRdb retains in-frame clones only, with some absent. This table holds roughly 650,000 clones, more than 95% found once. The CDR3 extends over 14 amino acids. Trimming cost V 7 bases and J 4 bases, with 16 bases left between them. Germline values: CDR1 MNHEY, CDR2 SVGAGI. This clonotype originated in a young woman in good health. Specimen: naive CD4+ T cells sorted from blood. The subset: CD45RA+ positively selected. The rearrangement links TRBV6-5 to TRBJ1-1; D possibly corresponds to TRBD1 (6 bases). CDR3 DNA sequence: TGTGCCAGCAACCGAGGGGGGTCTCTCACTGAAGCTTTCTTT. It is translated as CASNRGGSLTEAFF.